The source of this T cell receptor (beta chain) is a study of OX40 agonist ivuxolimab in advanced cancers. Background on the study: Every 2 weeks, patients received ivuxolimab intravenously, dosed at 0.01 to 10 mg/kg. Participants could have had prior anti-PD-1, anti-PD-L1 or anti-CTLA-4 therapy, and roughly 40% had some. Study-wide findings and caveats: CD4+ and CD8+ T cells in blood underwent clonal expansion by week 6 at 0.1 to 3.0 mg/kg.

A note on this clone: Its antigen is as yet unknown.

Data came from immunoSEQ multiplex PCR; TCRdb stores just in-frame clones and leaves some out. Of about 64,000 clones listed, roughly nine tenths were seen once; the top ten hold around 0.79%. The CDR3 length is 15 residues. Trimming took off 2 bases at V and 2 bases at J, with 13 bases between the two ends. Germline-derived CDR1 and CDR2 are GTSNPN and SVGIG (reference sequence). The receptor was derived from an adult with an advanced solid tumor such as melanoma, head and neck, liver or kidney cancer. The chain recombines TRBV30 with TRBJ1-5; D remains unclear. Source: CD4+ or CD8+ T cells sorted from blood, taken in a trial of the OX40 agonist ivuxolimab. CDR3 amino acids: CAWSRSRGGNQPQHF. CDR3 DNA sequence: TGTGCCTGGAGTAGGAGTCGAGGAGGCAATCAGCCCCAGCATTTT.